What follows are 19 T cell receptor beta chains derived from one specimen sequenced in a study of PD-L1 blockade in urothelial cancer. Sequencing used immunoSEQ multiplex PCR; TCRdb keeps in-frame clones, though not all of them. The sample holds 35,000 to 40,000 clones, 80% to 90% seen once. The time point was: pretreatment peripheral blood. The sequenced sample was PBMCs, obtained around atezolizumab (anti-PD-L1) treatment. The receptors were sampled from a man aged 60-69 years with urothelial cancer.

The chain couples TRBV5-1 to TRBJ1-1, with 8 bases fitting TRBD1. Trimming cost V 4 bases and J 2 bases; bases outside gene matches: 10. The CDR3 runs 16 residues. Germline V gene sequence: CDR1 SGHRS, CDR2 YFSETQ. Here the CDR3 DNA reads TGCGCCAGCAGCGTAGAGACAGGGGCGAGTAACACTGAAGCTTTCTTT. Translation: CASSVETGASNTEAFF.

J is TRBJ1-2 and V is TRBV4-1; 8 nucleotides match TRBD1. In germline, CDR1 is MGHRA, CDR2 YSYEKL. CDR3 length: 13 amino acids. V lost 0 bases and J lost 7; bases outside the gene matches: 1. CDR3 protein: CASSQEDRAGYTF. The DNA of the CDR3 is TGCGCCAGCAGCCAAGAGGACAGGGCTGGCTACACCTTC.

This sequence joins TRBV6-5 and TRBJ2-7; 8 bases are a match to TRBD2. J was trimmed by 3 bases and V by 6 bases; bases with no gene match: 7. The CDR3 length is 14 residues. From germline, CDR1 is MNHEY and CDR2 SVGAGI. CDR3: CASRAGAPGYEQYF. The CDR3 region has the DNA TGTGCCAGCAGAGCGGGGGCCCCCGGCTACGAGCAGTACTTC.

This clone was picked up one time. For the CDR3, the DNA is TGTGCCAGCACCCTCTCCAGGGCGAGCACAGATACGCAGTATTTT. Protein: CASTLSRASTDTQYF. The chain recombines TRBV27 with TRBJ2-3; TRBD1 is a possible D gene (5 bases). Germline CDR1 MNHEY, CDR2 SMNVEV (reference sequence). This CDR3 has 15 amino acids. V dropped 7 bases and J dropped 0 bases, with 14 bases sitting between them.

The chain uses TRBV29-1 and TRBJ2-7; 12 bases are a match to TRBD2. CDR1 SQVTM and CDR2 ANQGSEA come from the germline V gene. This CDR3 is built from 14 residues. V dropped 4 bases and J dropped 0; count of bases not matched to a gene: 1. Written as DNA, the CDR3 is TGCAGCGTTGGGACTAGCGGGGACTCCTACGAGCAGTACTTC. Encoded protein: CSVGTSGDSYEQYF.

Worth noting for this clone: One junction end does not reproduce the germline sequence, and a read error may be involved. This chain links TRBV7-7 with TRBJ2-5, with a tentative D call TRBD1 (6 bases). Germline V gene sequence: CDR1 SSHAT, CDR2 FNYEAQ (reference sequence). The CDR3 has 15 amino acids. CDR3 sequence (DNA): TGTGCTAGCAGCCAAAGCCGGACAGACCAAGAGACCCAGTACTTC. It specifies CASSQSRTDQETQYF.

Comment on this clone: A junction end diverges from the germline sequence, so it may reflect a read error. Other DNA sequences in this specimen translate into the identical CDR3. The chain is built from TRBV30 and TRBJ2-6; 8 bases align to TRBD1. CDR3 length equals 16 residues. Germline V CDR1 and CDR2: GTSNPN, SVGIG (reference sequence). The CDR3, as DNA: TGTGCCTGTCCGGGACAGGACGACTCTGGGGCCAATGTCCTGACTTTC. It is translated as CACPGQDDSGANVLTF.

The V and J genes are TRBV11-2 and TRBJ2-7; D may be TRBD2 (6 bases). Germline CDR1 reads SGHAT; CDR2 reads FQNNGV. The CDR3 is 15 residues long. Trimming took off 0 bases at V and 1 base at J, with 10 bases between the two ends. CDR3 bases: TGTGCCAGCAGCTTAGAAGGGACTCCATCCTACGAGCAGTACTTC. Translated: CASSLEGTPSYEQYF.

The gene calls are TRBV14 and TRBJ2-7; 8 bases line up with TRBD1. CDR1 is SGHDN and CDR2 is FVKESK in the germline V gene. This CDR3 comprises 14 residues. V gave up 1 base and J gave up 7 bases; unmatched junction bases: 6. CDR3 sequence (DNA): TGTGCCAGCAGCCAAGTGGCAGGGGGCCGGGAGCAGTACTTC. Translation gives CASSQVAGGREQYF.

The rearrangement joins TRBV29-1 to TRBJ1-1; no reliable D call. Trimming took off 6 bases at V and 3 bases at J, with 14 bases between the two ends. This CDR3 has 13 residues. Germline V gives CDR1 SQVTM, CDR2 ANQGSEA. CDR3 loop: CSVPGVWDTEAFF. The CDR3 nucleotides are TGCAGCGTCCCCGGAGTGTGGGACACTGAAGCTTTCTTT.

This chain connects TRBV4-1 to TRBJ2-2; 8 bases line up with TRBD1. The CDR3 sequence is 14 residues long. Germline CDR1 and CDR2: MGHRA and YSYEKL. V dropped 8 bases and J dropped 6; count of bases not matched to a gene: 8. CDR3 loop: CASSPGGWAGELFF. CDR3 nucleotide sequence: TGCGCCAGCTCCCCAGGGGGCTGGGCCGGGGAGCTGTTTTTT.

This clone has just a few counts. The V gene is TRBV4-1, the J gene TRBJ2-4; D is undetermined. The CDR3 length is 13 residues. The V gene's germline CDR1 is MGHRA and CDR2 YSYEKL. V lost 4 bases and J 0 bases, leaving 4 bases between the germline ends. The CDR3 region has the DNA TGCGCCAGCAGCCCTATAGCCAAAAACATTCAGTACTTC. Its translation: CASSPIAKNIQYF.

The chain couples TRBV5-5 to TRBJ2-5, with 9 bases that match TRBD2. The V and J ends lost 3 bases and 4 bases, in that order; junction bases with no gene match: 10. CDR3 length: 16 amino acids. CDR1 is SGHKS and CDR2 is YYEKEE in the germline V gene (reference sequence). This chain's CDR3 is CASSSVGGGELETQYF. The DNA of the CDR3 is TGTGCCAGCAGCTCCGTTGGCGGGGGGGAATTAGAGACCCAGTACTTC.

This chain uses TRBV10-3 with TRBJ1-5; D remains ambiguous. Trimming took 5 bases from V and 6 from J, leaving 11 bases between them. Germline V lookup: CDR1 ENHRY, CDR2 SYGVKD. The CDR3 contains 13 residues. CDR3 loop: CAISPVIRQPQHF. CDR3 DNA: TGTGCCATCAGTCCCGTTATCCGTCAGCCCCAGCATTTT.

This sequence joins TRBV30 and TRBJ2-5, with a possible D match to TRBD1 (6 bases). The CDR3 length is 15 residues. V was shortened by 3 bases and J by 2 bases, with 16 bases between the two germline ends. Germline CDR1 GTSNPN, CDR2 SVGIG (reference sequence). CDR3 residues: CAWRDRQAGQETQYF. CDR3 sequence (DNA): TGTGCCTGGAGAGACCGACAGGCCGGACAAGAGACCCAGTACTTC.

The chain uses TRBV2 and TRBJ1-2; 8 nucleotides match TRBD1. Germline V lookup: CDR1 SNHLY, CDR2 FYNNEI. The junction had 10 bases not matched to a gene; V was cut back by 7 bases and J by 0 bases. This CDR3 region has 16 residues. CDR3: CASIEDRVLANYGYTF. The CDR3 DNA is TGTGCCAGCATCGAGGACAGGGTCCTAGCTAACTATGGCTACACCTTC.

This clone occurred a few times. V gene TRBV9 combines with J gene TRBJ2-2; D may be TRBD2 (5 bases). This CDR3 has 16 residues. V was clipped by 4 bases and J by 8 bases, with 21 bases between them. The V gene's germline CDR1 is SGDLS and CDR2 YYNGEE. This CDR3 is CASSPQRDPVLGELFF. The CDR3 DNA follows: TGTGCCAGCAGCCCCCAGAGGGATCCCGTACTGGGGGAGCTGTTTTTT.

This clone was seen only once. The rearrangement links TRBV28 to TRBJ2-3, with D perhaps matching TRBD2 (6 bases). The V end was cut by 3 bases, the J end by 4 bases, with 14 bases between. This CDR3 is built from 15 residues. Germline lookup yields CDR1 MDHEN and CDR2 SYDVKM. CDR3 nucleotide sequence: TGTGCCAGCAGTTTGGGAGGAGGGAACGCAGATACGCAGTATTTT. Amino acids: CASSLGGGNADTQYF. The full variable domain, in which reference TRBV28 and TRBJ2-3 provide the parts outside the CDR3, is DVKVTQSSRYLVKRTGEKVFLECVQDMDHENMFWYRQDPGLGLRLIYFSYDVKMKEKGDIPEGYSVSREKKERFSLILESASTNQTSMYLCASSLGGGNADTQYFGPGTRLTVL.

This clone was seen a single time. J is TRBJ1-1 and V is TRBV29-1; 7 bases match TRBD1. The CDR3 extends over 13 amino acids. Losses at the gene ends were 7 bases for V and 5 bases for J; bases not matched to a gene: 10. CDR1 is SQVTM, CDR2 ANQGSEA, per germline. The CDR3 coding sequence is TGCAGCGGGTCCACAGGGGTAGCGACTGAAGCTTTCTTT. It encodes CSGSTGVATEAFF.